This T cell receptor (beta chain) was recorded in a study of shared clonotypes between healthy human individuals. Overall study: Three plates each covered CD4 naive and memory; CD8 naive two, CD8 memory one.

Source study methods: ImmunoSEQ output lacked quality scores and full-length reads, limiting matched filtering. The data were produced by immunoSEQ multiplex PCR, yet TCRdb's version contains in-frame clones alone and is incomplete. D and trimming were read from the DNA, whereas the V and J calls and clone size are those reported in that table. The table lists over 2 million clones, 92% of them singletons. Comments on this clone: Its antigen is not known.

The CDR3 contains 11 residues. V gave up 2 bases and J gave up 7 bases, with 5 bases separating them. Germline CDR1 MNHNS, CDR2 SASEGT. General study points: Sharing across a handful of donors was seen in 4% to 5% of naive CD4 clonotypes. Generation probabilities of non-shared clonotypes were lower (relative to those shared by all four donors).

This sequence originates from a man aged 18 to 35 in good health. Some clones in this sample may be carry-over from other donors' samples. The V call is TRBV6-1, the J call TRBJ1-2; D not resolved. Sample: naive CD4+ T cells from PBMCs. Subset here: CD45RA+ positively selected. The CDR3 is CASSEWAGYTF. The CDR3 DNA reads TGTGCCAGCAGTGAATGGGCTGGCTACACCTTC.